These T cell receptor beta chains were read from a single sample in a study of molecular identifiers for immune sequencing clone quantification. TCRdb independently ran MiXCR on the PCR reads; one entry per CDR3 protein. In the table there are about 500,000 distinct CDR3 sequences, 25% of which are singletons. Source material: naive CD8+ T cells from blood, with Jurkat cell RNA spiked in. These receptors came from a human donor in good health. Some libraries in this study had Jurkat cell RNA spiked in. CDR3s include the opening cysteine and the closing phenylalanine or tryptophan. D genes are given only for firm matches. Expanded clones get a size class; other rows say once, few or many, or leave the size out.

clone size: -; V gene: TRBV19; J gene: TRBJ1-4; D gene: -; CDR3 DNA: TGTGCCAGTAGTCCAAACAGAATTTTAAATGAACGGCTGTTTTTT; CDR3 protein: CASSPNRILNERLFF
clone size: -; V gene: TRBV9; J gene: TRBJ1-2; D gene: TRBD1; CDR3 DNA: TGTGCCAGCAGCGTAGGAGTTAGCGGGACAGCCGCCCCCTATGGCTACACCTTC; CDR3 protein: CASSVGVSGTAAPYGYTF
clone size: -; V gene: TRBV6-1; J gene: TRBJ2-7; D gene: -; CDR3 DNA: TGTGCCAGCAGTGAAGTGAGTGAAACCTACGAGCAGTACTTC; CDR3 protein: CASSEVSETYEQYF
clone size: -; V gene: TRBV9; J gene: TRBJ2-3; D gene: TRBD2; CDR3 DNA: TGTGCCAGCAGCCATATCCGGGACTACCCCCCAGATACGCAGTATTTT; CDR3 protein: CASSHIRDYPPDTQYF
clone size: -; V gene: TRBV27; J gene: TRBJ1-6; D gene: TRBD1; CDR3 DNA: TGTGCCAGCAGTTTGAGGGGGCCCTCCTATAATTCACCCCTCCACTTT; CDR3 protein: CASSLRGPSYNSPLHF
clone size: -; V gene: TRBV4-3; J gene: TRBJ2-7; D gene: TRBD1; CDR3 DNA: TGCGCCAGCAGCCAGGTGGGACAGGGGGAGTCCGAGCAGTACTTC; CDR3 protein: CASSQVGQGESEQYF
clone size: many; V gene: TRBV7-8; J gene: TRBJ2-4; D gene: TRBD1; CDR3 DNA: TGTGCCAGCAGCTTACTGGGGCAGGGGGCCCTAAACTTAGCCAAAAACATTCAGTACTTC; CDR3 protein: CASSLLGQGALNLAKNIQYF
clone size: -; V gene: TRBV6-2/TRBV6-3; J gene: TRBJ2-7; D gene: TRBD2; CDR3 DNA: TGTGCCAGCAGTTCACCTAGCGGGGGGAACTTCAACGAGCAGTACTTC; CDR3 protein: CASSSPSGGNFNEQYF
clone size: many; V gene: TRBV5-6; J gene: TRBJ2-5; D gene: -; CDR3 DNA: TGTGCCAGCAGCTTGGCCGGGCCACAAGAGACCCAGTACTTC; CDR3 protein: CASSLAGPQETQYF
clone size: -; V gene: TRBV6-1; J gene: TRBJ1-2; D gene: -; CDR3 DNA: TGTGCCAGCACCTTTACAGGTCAAGCTAACTATGGCTACACCTTC; CDR3 protein: CASTFTGQANYGYTF
clone size: many; V gene: TRBV3-1; J gene: TRBJ2-5; D gene: -; CDR3 DNA: TGTGCCAGCAGCCCGGGACCGACCCAAGAGACCCAGTACTTC; CDR3 protein: CASSPGPTQETQYF
clone size: few; V gene: TRBV6-2/TRBV6-3; J gene: TRBJ2-7; D gene: -; CDR3 DNA: TGTGCCAGCAGTTACTGGACGGGGAACTACGAGCAGTACTTC; CDR3 protein: CASSYWTGNYEQYF
clone size: -; V gene: TRBV7-9; J gene: TRBJ1-2; D gene: -; CDR3 DNA: TGTGCCAGCAGGTACACACAGGAACCTAACTATGGCTACACCTTC; CDR3 protein: CASRYTQEPNYGYTF
clone size: -; V gene: TRBV20-1; J gene: TRBJ2-7; D gene: -; CDR3 DNA: TGCAGTGCTGCCCATGACTTGAACTCCGACGAGCAGTACTTC; CDR3 protein: CSAAHDLNSDEQYF
clone size: -; V gene: TRBV28; J gene: TRBJ2-2; D gene: -; CDR3 DNA: TGTGCCAGCGCGGACCGAGTCACGATCCCCGGGGAGCTGTTTTTT; CDR3 protein: CASADRVTIPGELFF
clone size: -; V gene: TRBV6-6; J gene: TRBJ2-5; D gene: TRBD2; CDR3 DNA: TGTGCCAGCAGTGGCGGACTAGCGAGGAGCCAAGAGACCCAGTACTTC; CDR3 protein: CASSGGLARSQETQYF
clone size: few; V gene: TRBV5-6; J gene: TRBJ2-7; D gene: -; CDR3 DNA: TGTGCCAGCAGCCCGTGGGGGAGTGGGGATTTGTACTTC; CDR3 protein: CASSPWGSGDLYF
clone size: many; V gene: TRBV6-5; J gene: TRBJ2-3; D gene: -; CDR3 DNA: TGTGCCAGCAGAATAGCAGATACGCAGTATTTT; CDR3 protein: CASRIADTQYF
clone size: -; V gene: TRBV7-8; J gene: TRBJ2-1; D gene: TRBD2; CDR3 DNA: TGTGCCAGCAGCCTCATCGGGGGGGCGACGAATGAGCAGTTCTTC; CDR3 protein: CASSLIGGATNEQFF
clone size: many; V gene: TRBV19; J gene: TRBJ2-7; D gene: -; CDR3 DNA: TGTGCCAGCAGTGACTCCTACGAGCAGTACTTC; CDR3 protein: CASSDSYEQYF
clone size: few; V gene: TRBV20-1; J gene: TRBJ2-3; D gene: TRBD1; CDR3 DNA: TGCAGTGCTAGTTGGACAGGGGGCGAAGATACGCAGTATTTT; CDR3 protein: CSASWTGGEDTQYF
clone size: -; V gene: TRBV30; J gene: TRBJ2-5; D gene: -; CDR3 DNA: TGTGCCTGGGCCCAGGGTAATCAAGAGACCCAGTACTTC; CDR3 protein: CAWAQGNQETQYF
clone size: -; V gene: TRBV1; J gene: TRBJ1-5; D gene: -; CDR3 DNA: TGCACCAGCAGCCAAGATCTTATTACCCGAGTACCCCTGCCCCAGCATTTT; CDR3 protein: CTSSQDLITRVPLPQHF
clone size: -; V gene: TRBV4-3; J gene: TRBJ2-5; D gene: -; CDR3 DNA: TGCTCCAGCAGCCAAGCGTGGGGCTCGAGAGAGACCCAGTACTTC; CDR3 protein: CSSSQAWGSRETQYF
clone size: -; V gene: TRBV12-3/TRBV12-4; J gene: TRBJ2-2; D gene: TRBD2; CDR3 DNA: TGTGCCAGCAATCCGGGAGGGACTCACGGGGAGCTGTTTTTT; CDR3 protein: CASNPGGTHGELFF
clone size: -; V gene: TRBV27; J gene: TRBJ2-1; D gene: -; CDR3 DNA: TGTGCCAGCAGGCTTGGCAGGGGCTACAATGAGCAGTTCTTC; CDR3 protein: CASRLGRGYNEQFF
clone size: many; V gene: TRBV20-1; J gene: TRBJ2-7; D gene: -; CDR3 DNA: TGCAGTGCTAGAGATCCCCGAGCTACGAGCTCCTACGAGCAGTACTTC; CDR3 protein: CSARDPRATSSYEQYF
clone size: few; V gene: TRBV7-9; J gene: TRBJ2-5; D gene: TRBD2; CDR3 DNA: TGTGCCAGCAGCGCGCCCCTAGCGGGAGGGAAAGAGACCCAGTACTTC; CDR3 protein: CASSAPLAGGKETQYF
clone size: -; V gene: TRBV24-1; J gene: TRBJ2-1; D gene: TRBD1; CDR3 DNA: TGTGCCACCAGTGTGGGCAGGGGGCAGGATGAGCAGTTCTTC; CDR3 protein: CATSVGRGQDEQFF
clone size: -; V gene: TRBV27; J gene: TRBJ2-3; D gene: TRBD2; CDR3 DNA: TGTGCCAGCAGTACCAGACTAGCGGGTAGCACAGATACGCAGTATTTT; CDR3 protein: CASSTRLAGSTDTQYF
clone size: -; V gene: TRBV10-2; J gene: TRBJ2-3; D gene: -; CDR3 DNA: TGCGCCACCGTAAGCAGGGGGGCCGAGTGGCGGACAGATACGCAGTATTTT; CDR3 protein: CATVSRGAEWRTDTQYF
clone size: many; V gene: TRBV23-1; J gene: TRBJ2-3; D gene: TRBD1; CDR3 DNA: TGCGCCAGCAGTCAATCGAGCCAGGGGGCTGGTTATGACACAGATACGCAGTATTTT; CDR3 protein: CASSQSSQGAGYDTDTQYF
clone size: -; V gene: TRBV4-3; J gene: TRBJ2-3; D gene: -; CDR3 DNA: TGCGCCAGCAGCCAAGGAACAGGGATGGCAGATACGCAGTATTTT; CDR3 protein: CASSQGTGMADTQYF
clone size: few; V gene: TRBV9; J gene: TRBJ2-5; D gene: -; CDR3 DNA: TGTGCCAGCAGCGTAGAGGGACTCGAGGAAGAGACCCAGTACTTC; CDR3 protein: CASSVEGLEEETQYF
clone size: once; V gene: TRBV3-1; J gene: TRBJ2-1; D gene: -; CDR3 DNA: TGTGCCAGCGGAACCCGGGACCCAAGGGGCAATGAGCAGTTCTTC; CDR3 protein: CASGTRDPRGNEQFF
clone size: -; V gene: TRBV7-9; J gene: TRBJ2-7; D gene: -; CDR3 DNA: TGTGCCAGCAGCTTTTATAAACTCTCCTACGAGCGGTACTTC; CDR3 protein: CASSFYKLSYERYF
clone size: many; V gene: TRBV27; J gene: TRBJ2-3; D gene: -; CDR3 DNA: TGTGCCAGCAGTGCCCAGATTGGAGGGGGTACGCAGTATTTT; CDR3 protein: CASSAQIGGGTQYF
clone size: many; V gene: TRBV7-9; J gene: TRBJ1-1; D gene: -; CDR3 DNA: TGTGCCAGCAGACAACAGGGATCCGACACTGAAGCTTTCTTT; CDR3 protein: CASRQQGSDTEAFF
clone size: many; V gene: TRBV28; J gene: TRBJ2-5; D gene: -; CDR3 DNA: TGTGCCAGCAGTTTATCCGGGTCCAGCCTTCAAGAGACCCAGTACTTC; CDR3 protein: CASSLSGSSLQETQYF
clone size: -; V gene: TRBV3-1; J gene: TRBJ2-3; D gene: TRBD2; CDR3 DNA: TGTGCCAGCAGCCCAAAGCGGGGGGCGCAGTATTTT; CDR3 protein: CASSPKRGAQYF
clone size: -; V gene: TRBV19; J gene: TRBJ2-3; D gene: -; CDR3 DNA: TGTGCCAGTTGCACTTCCTCGAGCGCAGATACGCAGTATTTT; CDR3 protein: CASCTSSSADTQYF
clone size: -; V gene: TRBV5-1; J gene: TRBJ2-7; D gene: TRBD1; CDR3 DNA: TGCGCCAGCAGCGTAAGACAGGGTTCCTACGAGCAGTACTTC; CDR3 protein: CASSVRQGSYEQYF
clone size: many; V gene: TRBV7-2; J gene: TRBJ2-1; D gene: TRBD2; CDR3 DNA: TGTGCCAGCAGCTTTACTAGCGGCGATTACAATGAGCAGTTCTTC; CDR3 protein: CASSFTSGDYNEQFF
clone size: -; V gene: TRBV19; J gene: TRBJ2-7; D gene: TRBD1; CDR3 DNA: TGTGCCAGTAGTATAGATCGGGGACAGGGTACCTACGAGCAGTACTTC; CDR3 protein: CASSIDRGQGTYEQYF
clone size: few; V gene: TRBV10-1; J gene: TRBJ1-1; D gene: -; CDR3 DNA: TGCGCCAGCAGTAGCGGGATGGGCACTGAAGCTTTCTTT; CDR3 protein: CASSSGMGTEAFF
clone size: many; V gene: TRBV7-6; J gene: TRBJ2-7; D gene: -; CDR3 DNA: TGTGCCAGCAGCTTTGGGACAACAACCTACGAGCAGTACTTC; CDR3 protein: CASSFGTTTYEQYF
clone size: -; V gene: TRBV5-1; J gene: TRBJ2-1; D gene: -; CDR3 DNA: TGCGCCAGCAGCTTGGGGGCTAGCCGGGGCAATGAGCAGCTCTTC; CDR3 protein: CASSLGASRGNEQLF
clone size: -; V gene: TRBV3-1; J gene: TRBJ2-3; D gene: TRBD2; CDR3 DNA: TGTGCCAGCAGCCAACGACTAGCGGGGGGCACAGATACGCAGTATTTT; CDR3 protein: CASSQRLAGGTDTQYF
clone size: many; V gene: TRBV20-1; J gene: TRBJ1-5; D gene: -; CDR3 DNA: TGCAGTGCTAGAGGGGCGAGACTTGAGGTCCAGCATTTT; CDR3 protein: CSARGARLEVQHF
clone size: few; V gene: TRBV27; J gene: TRBJ1-2; D gene: -; CDR3 DNA: TGTGCCAGCACTTCAGGGGCAGGAGCGGAGGGCTACACCTTC; CDR3 protein: CASTSGAGAEGYTF
clone size: -; V gene: TRBV7-9; J gene: TRBJ2-2; D gene: TRBD1; CDR3 DNA: TGTGCCAGCAGCTCCCCCGGGACAGCCGGGGAGCTGTTTTTT; CDR3 protein: CASSSPGTAGELFF